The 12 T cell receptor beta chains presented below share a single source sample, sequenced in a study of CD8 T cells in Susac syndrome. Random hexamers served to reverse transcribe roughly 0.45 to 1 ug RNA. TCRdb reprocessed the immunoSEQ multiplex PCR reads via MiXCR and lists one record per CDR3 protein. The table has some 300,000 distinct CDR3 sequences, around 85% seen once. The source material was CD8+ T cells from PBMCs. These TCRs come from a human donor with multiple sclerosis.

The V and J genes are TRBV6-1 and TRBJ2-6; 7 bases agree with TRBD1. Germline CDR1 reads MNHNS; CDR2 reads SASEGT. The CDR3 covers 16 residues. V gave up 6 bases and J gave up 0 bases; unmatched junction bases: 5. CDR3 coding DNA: TGTGCCAGCAGGAGACAGGGAGTCTCTGGGGCCAACGTCCTGACTTTC. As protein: CASRRQGVSGANVLTF.

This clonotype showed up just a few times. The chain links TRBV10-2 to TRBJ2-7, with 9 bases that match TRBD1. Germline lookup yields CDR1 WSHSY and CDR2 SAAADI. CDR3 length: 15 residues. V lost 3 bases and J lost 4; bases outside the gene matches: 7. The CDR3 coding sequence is TGCGCCAGCAGTGATGGGACAGGGTTACTTTACGAGCAGTACTTC. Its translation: CASSDGTGLLYEQYF.

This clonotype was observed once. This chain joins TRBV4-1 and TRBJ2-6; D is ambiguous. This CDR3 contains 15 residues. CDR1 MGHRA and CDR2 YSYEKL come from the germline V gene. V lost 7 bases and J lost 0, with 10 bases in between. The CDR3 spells CASNPQVSGANVLTF. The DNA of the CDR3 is TGCGCCAGCAACCCCCAGGTCTCTGGGGCCAACGTCCTGACTTTC.

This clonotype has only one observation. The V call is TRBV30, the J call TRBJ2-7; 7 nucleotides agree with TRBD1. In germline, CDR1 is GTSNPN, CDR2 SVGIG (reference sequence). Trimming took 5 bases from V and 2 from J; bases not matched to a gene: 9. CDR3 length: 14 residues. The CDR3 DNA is TGTGCCTGGGATTCCGGACAGGCCACCTACGAGCAGTACTTC. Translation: CAWDSGQATYEQYF.

CDR3 bases: TGTGCCAGCGGGGACAGGGGGCACTATGGCTACACCTTC. Its protein product is CASGDRGHYGYTF. J is TRBJ1-2 and V is TRBV14; 12 bases are shared with TRBD1. The trim removed 8 bases at V and 3 bases at J, leaving 1 base unmatched. CDR1 and CDR2 (germline): SGHDN, FVKESK. This CDR3 region has 13 residues.

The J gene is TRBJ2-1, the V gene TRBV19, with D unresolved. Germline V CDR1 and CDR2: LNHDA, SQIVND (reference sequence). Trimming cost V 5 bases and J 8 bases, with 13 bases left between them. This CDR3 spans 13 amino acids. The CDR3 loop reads CASSPRTKDEQFF. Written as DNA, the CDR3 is TGTGCCAGTAGTCCCCGGACGAAAGATGAGCAGTTCTTC.

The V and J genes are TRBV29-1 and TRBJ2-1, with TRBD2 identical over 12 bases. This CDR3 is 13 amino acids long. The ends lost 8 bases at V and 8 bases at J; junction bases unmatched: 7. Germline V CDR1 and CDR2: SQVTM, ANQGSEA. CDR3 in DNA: TGCAGCCTGACTAGCGGGAGTGGGGATGAGCAGTTCTTC. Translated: CSLTSGSGDEQFF.

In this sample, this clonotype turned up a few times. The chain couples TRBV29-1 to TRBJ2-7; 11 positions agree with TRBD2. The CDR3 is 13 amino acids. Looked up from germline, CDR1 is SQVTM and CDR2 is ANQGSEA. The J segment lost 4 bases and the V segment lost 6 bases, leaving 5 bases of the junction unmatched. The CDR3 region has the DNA TGCAGCGTCCCGGGACTAGCGGATTACGAGCAGTACTTC. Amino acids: CSVPGLADYEQYF.

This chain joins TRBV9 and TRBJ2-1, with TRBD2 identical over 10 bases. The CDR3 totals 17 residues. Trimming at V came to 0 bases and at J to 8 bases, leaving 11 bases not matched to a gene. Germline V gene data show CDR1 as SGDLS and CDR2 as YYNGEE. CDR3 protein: CASSVARASGSGHEQFF. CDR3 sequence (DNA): TGTGCCAGCAGCGTAGCTAGGGCTAGCGGGAGCGGTCATGAGCAGTTCTTC.

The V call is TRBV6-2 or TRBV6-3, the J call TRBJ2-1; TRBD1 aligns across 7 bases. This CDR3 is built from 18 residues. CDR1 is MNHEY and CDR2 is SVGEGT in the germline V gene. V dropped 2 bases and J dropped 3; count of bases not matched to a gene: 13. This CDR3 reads CASSYTGAGAARYNEQFF. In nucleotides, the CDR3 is TGTGCCAGCAGTTACACAGGGGCGGGCGCCGCACGCTACAATGAGCAGTTCTTC.

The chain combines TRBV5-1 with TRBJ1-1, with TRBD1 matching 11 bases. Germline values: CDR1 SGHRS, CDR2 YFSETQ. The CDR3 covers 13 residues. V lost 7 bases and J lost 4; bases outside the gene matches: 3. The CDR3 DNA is TGCGCCAGCCGGGACAGGGGGGCCACTGAAGCTTTCTTT. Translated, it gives CASRDRGATEAFF. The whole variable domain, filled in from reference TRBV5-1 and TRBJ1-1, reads KAGVTQTPRYLIKTRGQQVTLSCSPISGHRSVSWYQQTPGQGLQFLFEYFSETQRNKGNFPGRFSGRQFSNSRSEMNVSTLELGDSALYLCASRDRGATEAFFGQGTRLTVV.

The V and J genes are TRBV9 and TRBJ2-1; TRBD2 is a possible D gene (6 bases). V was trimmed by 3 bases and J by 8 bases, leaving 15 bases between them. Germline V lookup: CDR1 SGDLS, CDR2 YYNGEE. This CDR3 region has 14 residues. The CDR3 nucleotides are TGTGCCAGCAGCGCTTACGGGGGAGACGATGAGCAGTTCTTC. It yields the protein CASSAYGGDDEQFF.